A single sample gave rise to the 21 T cell receptor beta chains below, sequenced in a study of T-cell reconstitution after alpha-beta-depleted transplantation in children (dated by TCRdb to the mid-2010s). The label giving this sample's treatment or condition can be read as: allogeneic hematopoietic cell transplantation with graft depleted of TCRalphabeta T cells and CD19 B cells. The library was generated by PCR. The instrument was an Illumina HiSeq 2500. TCR libraries were prepared with molecular barcoding, using unique molecular identifiers to normalize TCRbeta repertoire quantification. TCRdb itself trimmed the public reads at Q25 with fastp, ran MiXCR and retained productive beta chains. Entries that share a CDR3 protein sequence are merged under the most common genes and DNA. This sample is represented by approximately 97,000 distinct CDR3 sequences; approximately 8% of them were singletons. The top ten hold about a sixth of the sample.

The input for sequencing was PBMCs, taken before TCRalphabeta/CD19-depleted stem cell transplant. All receptors derive from a boy aged 2 to 10 with acute lymphoblastic leukemia, due to receive a stem cell transplant.

This clonotype has a count of ten or more. In nucleotides, the CDR3 is TGCGCCAGCAGAGTAGGACTAGCGGAACACAATGAGCAGTTCTTC. Translating it yields CASRVGLAEHNEQFF. The chain uses TRBV4-3 and TRBJ2-1, with 10 positions matching TRBD2. The CDR3 runs to 15 residues. V lost 6 bases to trimming and J lost 5 bases; unmatched junction nucleotides: 7. The germline V gene has CDR1 LGHNA and CDR2 YSLEER.

This clonotype was recorded many times. The V call is TRBV12-3 or TRBV12-4, the J call TRBJ2-1; D gene ambiguous. The CDR3 is 14 amino acids. The V gene lost 2 bases and the J gene lost 10 bases, with 15 bases spanning the gap. This CDR3 reads CASSLRMDQPEQFF. CDR3 DNA: TGTGCCAGCAGTTTAAGAATGGACCAGCCGGAGCAGTTCTTC.

This clonotype was detected a few times. DNA for the CDR3: TGCGCCAGCAGCCTTGCGTTGGCAAGGCGAGAGAACACCGGGGAGCTGTTTTTT. Translated: CASSLALARRENTGELFF. This rearrangement joins TRBV5-1 to TRBJ2-2; no reliable D call. V lost 4 bases, J lost 1 base, and 20 bases lay in between. From germline, CDR1 is SGHRS and CDR2 YFSETQ. This CDR3 is built from 18 residues. The full variable domain, its missing parts supplied by reference TRBV5-1 and TRBJ2-2, is KAGVTQTPRYLIKTRGQQVTLSCSPISGHRSVSWYQQTPGQGLQFLFEYFSETQRNKGNFPGRFSGRQFSNSRSEMNVSTLELGDSALYLCASSLALARRENTGELFFGEGSRLTVL.

The rearrangement joins TRBV6-5 to TRBJ1-2, with D hard to call. This CDR3 comprises 14 residues. The germline V gene encodes CDR1 MNHEY and CDR2 SVGAGI. Trimming cost V 3 bases and J 8 bases, with 16 bases left between them. CDR3 region: CASSYKRQPSGYTF. CDR3 DNA: TGTGCCAGCAGTTATAAACGTCAACCTTCCGGCTACACCTTC.

In its sample, this clonotype was seen many times. The chain is built from TRBV19 and TRBJ2-7; possibly TRBD1 for D (6 bases). This CDR3 comprises 14 residues. Germline values: CDR1 LNHDA, CDR2 SQIVND (reference sequence). V lost 2 bases to trimming and J lost 4 bases, with 12 bases between them. The CDR3 DNA reads TGTGCCAGTAGTATACAGGGGTTCCTATACGAGCAGTACTTC. Translating gives CASSIQGFLYEQYF.

The V and J genes are TRBV20-1 and TRBJ2-3; no reliable D call. V was trimmed by 3 bases and J by 0 bases, leaving 10 bases between them. The CDR3 has 14 residues. CDR1 DFQATT and CDR2 SNEGSKA come from the germline V gene (reference sequence). CDR3 nucleotide sequence: TGCAGTGCTAGGTGGGCTACTAGCACAGATACGCAGTATTTT. It yields the protein CSARWATSTDTQYF.

The chain links TRBV7-2 to TRBJ1-1; D gene ambiguous. The CDR3 has 14 residues. Germline assignment: CDR1 SGHTA and CDR2 FQGNSA. V shed 2 bases and J shed 0 bases, with 7 bases lying between them. The chain's CDR3 is CASSLSQMNTEAFF. The CDR3 nucleotides are TGTGCCAGCAGCTTAAGCCAAATGAACACTGAAGCTTTCTTT.

The CDR3 is CAIRQGDYGYTF. Written as DNA, the CDR3 is TGTGCCATCCGACAGGGAGACTATGGCTACACCTTC. V and J are TRBV10-3 and TRBJ1-2; TRBD1 matches 7 bases. V was pared by 8 bases and J by 3 bases, with 3 bases of the junction left unmatched. This CDR3 is built from 12 residues. In germline, CDR1 is ENHRY, CDR2 SYGVKD.

In this sample, this clonotype turned up many times. V and J are TRBV5-6 and TRBJ1-4; D is ambiguous. Germline assignment: CDR1 SGHDT and CDR2 YYEEEE. The CDR3 contains 15 residues. V was trimmed by 2 bases and J by 7 bases, leaving 15 bases between them. The CDR3 DNA follows: TGTGCCAGCAGCTTCTTTGCGTTGAATATTGAAAAACTGTTTTTT. Amino acid sequence: CASSFFALNIEKLFF.

The chain couples TRBV7-2 to TRBJ2-7; tentative D call: TRBD1 (6 bases). The ends were cut back, 5 bases at V and 0 bases at J, with 17 bases in the middle. Per germline, CDR1 SGHTA and CDR2 FQGNSA. This CDR3 contains 16 residues. The CDR3 DNA sequence: TGTGCCAGCAGCGACCCGGGACACACAAGCTCCTACGAGCAGTACTTC. As protein: CASSDPGHTSSYEQYF.

This clonotype was recorded a few times. The chain joins TRBV3-1 to TRBJ2-1; 9 nucleotides align to TRBD2. Germline V CDR1 and CDR2: LGHDT, YNNKEL (reference sequence). This CDR3 region has 16 residues. Trimming at V came to 1 base and at J to 6 bases, leaving 7 bases not matched to a gene. The CDR3 DNA is TGTGCCAGCAGCCAAGGCGGGGGGGGGACCCCCAATGAGCAGTTCTTC. Its translation: CASSQGGGGTPNEQFF.

In this sample, this clonotype turned up many times. The chain couples TRBV12-3 or TRBV12-4 to TRBJ1-2; the match to TRBD1 covers 7 bases. CDR3 length equals 11 residues. J gave up 8 bases and V 5 bases, and 2 bases lay outside the gene matches. The chain's CDR3 is CASSGQAGYTF. CDR3 bases: TGTGCCAGCAGTGGACAGGCGGGCTACACCTTC.

The table lists this clonotype with many counts. The chain carries TRBV9 and TRBJ2-4; TRBD2 matches 14 bases. The V gene end was trimmed by 4 bases and the J gene end by 6 bases; junction bases not matched to a gene: 9. The germline V gene encodes CDR1 SGDLS and CDR2 YYNGEE. This CDR3 has 17 residues. The CDR3 DNA reads TGTGCCAGCAGCTCCAGACTAGCGGGGGGGCCTGGAAACATTCAGTACTTC. As protein: CASSSRLAGGPGNIQYF.

This clonotype was seen more than once but under ten times. The chain recombines TRBV4-3 with TRBJ1-1; D is unclear. There are 15 residues in the CDR3. V was trimmed by 0 bases and J by 1 base, leaving 9 bases between them. CDR1 is LGHNA, CDR2 YSLEER, per germline. The CDR3: CASSQDTGKNTEAFF. The CDR3 region has the DNA TGCGCCAGCAGCCAAGATACGGGTAAGAACACTGAAGCTTTCTTT.

Ten or more counts support this clonotype. Its ends do not fully match the called genes, so a read error is possible. The J gene is TRBJ2-5, the V gene TRBV7-7; TRBD2 agrees at 12 bases. Germline assignment: CDR1 SSHAT and CDR2 FNYEAQ (reference sequence). The CDR3 is 14 residues long. CDR3 DNA: TGTGCTAGCAGCTCACTAGCGGGGGGAGAGACCCAGTACTTC. Protein sequence: CASSSLAGGETQYF.

The J gene is TRBJ2-7, the V gene TRBV7-2, with 10 bases identical to TRBD2. Germline loops: CDR1 SGHTA, CDR2 FQGNSA. The trim removed 3 bases at V and 9 bases at J, leaving 5 bases unmatched. This CDR3 is built from 13 residues. The CDR3 spells CASSLASGGVQYF. CDR3 in DNA: TGTGCCAGCAGCTTGGCTAGCGGGGGAGTGCAGTACTTC.

This clonotype was picked up many times. V is TRBV7-8 and J is TRBJ2-2; 14 bases align to TRBD2. The CDR3 has 17 residues. V was clipped by 7 bases and J by 5 bases; unmatched bases: 9. The germline V gene encodes CDR1 SGHVS and CDR2 FQNEAQ. CDR3 nucleotide sequence: TGTGCCAGCAAAAGACTAGCGGGGGGGCCGAGTACCGGGGAGCTGTTTTTT. Its translation is CASKRLAGGPSTGELFF.

This clonotype has ten or more counts. The chain has TRBV6-2 or TRBV6-3 and TRBJ2-2; 8 bases are a match to TRBD2. The CDR3 consists of 16 residues. Germline-derived CDR1 and CDR2 are MNHEY and SVGEGT. The junction had 6 bases not matched to a gene; V was cut back by 0 bases and J by 6 bases. The CDR3 region is CASSYSMSGRAGELFF. The CDR3 coding sequence is TGTGCCAGCAGTTACTCGATGAGCGGGAGAGCCGGGGAGCTGTTTTTT.

Points on this clonotype: The missing conserved phenylalanine or tryptophan at the end of this CDR3 makes a read error likely. This chain joins TRBV7-2 and TRBJ1-1; the D gene is possibly TRBD1 (5 bases). This CDR3 spans 15 amino acids. Germline-derived CDR1 and CDR2 are SGHTA and FQGNSA. V dropped 0 bases and J dropped 5 bases, with 13 bases sitting between them. CDR3 in amino acids: CASSLAGTANTEAFS. The CDR3, as DNA: TGTGCCAGCAGCTTAGCCGGGACCGCGAATACTGAAGCTTTCTCT.

This clonotype was picked up many times. This chain joins TRBV7-2 and TRBJ2-1; no clear D. Germline V gene lookup returns CDR1 SGHTA and CDR2 FQGNSA. V dropped 7 bases and J dropped 2 bases, with 12 bases sitting between them. This CDR3 region has 14 residues. The CDR3 reads CASTPNWAYNEQFF. The CDR3, as DNA: TGTGCCAGCACTCCAAACTGGGCCTACAATGAGCAGTTCTTC.

This clonotype occurred many times. The chain couples TRBV6-5 to TRBJ2-1, with TRBD2 matching 11 bases. The germline gives CDR1 MNHEY, CDR2 SVGAGI. This CDR3 is built from 16 residues. With V trimmed by 6 bases and J by 10 bases, 14 bases remained unmatched. The CDR3 sequence is CASSNTGTSGLGEQFF. CDR3 in DNA: TGTGCCAGCAGCAACACCGGGACTAGCGGTTTGGGGGAGCAGTTCTTC.